These T cell receptor beta chains were read from a single sample in a study of OX40 agonist ivuxolimab in advanced cancers. Assay: immunoSEQ multiplex PCR; the TCRdb copy retains only in-frame clones and omits some. Among about 30,000 clones listed, 84% were seen once. This material consisted of CD4+ or CD8+ T cells sorted from blood, taken in a trial of the OX40 agonist ivuxolimab. These receptors came from an adult with an advanced solid tumor such as melanoma, head and neck, liver or kidney cancer. The CDR3 runs from the conserved cysteine through the conserved F or W. A D gene is named only where the DNA matches it firmly. Not every row has a clone size; where given, it reads once, few, many or a size class.

j_gene: TRBJ2-1
abundance: -
d_gene: TRBD2
v_gene: TRBV19
CDR3nt: TGTGCCAGTACCCCTAGCGGCTTCTCCTACAATGAGCAGTTCTTC
CDR3aa: CASTPSGFSYNEQFF

j_gene: TRBJ2-2
abundance: -
d_gene: TRBD1
v_gene: TRBV9
CDR3nt: TGTGCCAGCAGCGTAGGGGGACAGGTTCTCTCCGGGGAGCTGTTTTTT
CDR3aa: CASSVGGQVLSGELFF

j_gene: TRBJ2-5
abundance: -
d_gene: -
v_gene: TRBV28
CDR3nt: TGTGCCAGCAGTGCGGAAGCTGGAGGGGAGACCCAGTACTTC
CDR3aa: CASSAEAGGETQYF

j_gene: TRBJ2-1
abundance: many
d_gene: TRBD2
v_gene: TRBV28
CDR3nt: TGTGCCAGCAGTGAACCAGCGGGATTTGGCGCCAATGAGCAGTTCTTC
CDR3aa: CASSEPAGFGANEQFF

j_gene: TRBJ2-3
abundance: -
d_gene: TRBD2
v_gene: TRBV28
CDR3nt: TGTGCCAGCAGCCTTCGGACTAGCGGGAGCGGATCAGATACGCAGTATTTT
CDR3aa: CASSLRTSGSGSDTQYF

j_gene: TRBJ1-5
abundance: few
d_gene: -
v_gene: TRBV27
CDR3nt: TGTGCCAGCAGTTTATGGAGAGGTCAGCCCCAGCATTTT
CDR3aa: CASSLWRGQPQHF

j_gene: TRBJ2-3
abundance: -
d_gene: TRBD2
v_gene: TRBV7-2
CDR3nt: TGTGCCAGCAGACTAGCGGGGGGGGGCACAGATACGCAGTATTTT
CDR3aa: CASRLAGGGTDTQYF

j_gene: TRBJ2-1
abundance: -
d_gene: TRBD1
v_gene: TRBV6-1
CDR3nt: TGTGCCAGCAGGGGGACAGGGTCGTACAATGAGCAGTTCTTC
CDR3aa: CASRGTGSYNEQFF

j_gene: TRBJ2-7
abundance: few
d_gene: -
v_gene: TRBV5-6
CDR3nt: TGTGCCAGCAGCTATTGGGCACAGGAGGACTACGAGCAGTACTTC
CDR3aa: CASSYWAQEDYEQYF

j_gene: TRBJ2-5
abundance: -
d_gene: -
v_gene: TRBV27
CDR3nt: TGTGCCAGCGGGTCCCGGACTAATCAAGAGACCCAGTACTTC
CDR3aa: CASGSRTNQETQYF

j_gene: TRBJ2-7
abundance: -
d_gene: TRBD1
v_gene: TRBV6-1
CDR3nt: TGTGCCAGCACTTGGGACAGGGGGAACTCCTACGAGCAGTACTTC
CDR3aa: CASTWDRGNSYEQYF

j_gene: TRBJ2-2
abundance: once
d_gene: TRBD1
v_gene: TRBV7-9
CDR3nt: TGTGCCAGCAGCTCCGGGACAGGGATGTGCTGTGGCGTCGGGGAGCTGTTTTTT
CDR3aa: CASSSGTGMCCGVGELFF

j_gene: TRBJ2-7
abundance: -
d_gene: TRBD2
v_gene: TRBV19
CDR3nt: TGTGCCAGTAGAAGTGGTAGCGGGAGGCCGTACGAGCAGTACTTC
CDR3aa: CASRSGSGRPYEQYF

j_gene: TRBJ2-7
abundance: few
d_gene: TRBD1
v_gene: TRBV6-1
CDR3nt: TGTGCCAGCAGTGAATGGGGACAGGGCTCCTACGAGCAGTACTTC
CDR3aa: CASSEWGQGSYEQYF

j_gene: TRBJ2-7
abundance: few
d_gene: -
v_gene: TRBV7-9
CDR3nt: TGTGCCAGCAGCCTCCGGGAGCACGGGTACGAGCAGTACTTC
CDR3aa: CASSLREHGYEQYF

j_gene: TRBJ2-7
abundance: -
d_gene: -
v_gene: TRBV9
CDR3nt: TGTGCCAGCAGCGCCACGGGACACCCCAGCTACGAGCAGTACTTC
CDR3aa: CASSATGHPSYEQYF

j_gene: TRBJ2-7
abundance: -
d_gene: -
v_gene: TRBV30
CDR3nt: TGTGCCTGGTCCCTAGGGCTCTACGAGCAGTACTTC
CDR3aa: CAWSLGLYEQYF

j_gene: TRBJ2-1
abundance: once
d_gene: TRBD2
v_gene: TRBV15
CDR3nt: TGTGCCACCAGCAGAGATCGCCTAGCGGGCTACAATGAGCAGTTCTTC
CDR3aa: CATSRDRLAGYNEQFF

j_gene: TRBJ2-3
abundance: many
d_gene: -
v_gene: TRBV6-4
CDR3nt: TGTGCCAGCAGTTCCTCACTAGAACCAGATACGCAGTATTTT
CDR3aa: CASSSSLEPDTQYF

j_gene: TRBJ2-7
abundance: -
d_gene: -
v_gene: TRBV25-1
CDR3nt: TGTGCCAGCAGTGAATATTCGGCGGGGCAAAACGAGCAGTACTTC
CDR3aa: CASSEYSAGQNEQYF